These 32 T cell receptor beta chains were sequenced from one sample in a study of cytomegalovirus exposure and HLA in healthy donors. Assay used: immunoSEQ multiplex PCR; TCRdb lists only in-frame clones, some missing. This repertoire shows around 120,000 clones, approximately 85% found once; its top ten account for 4.5% to 6%. Sequenced material: PBMCs. All receptors come from a man between 18 and 35 years old in good health and CMV-seronegative.

The chain joins TRBV11-2 to TRBJ1-2; 7 nucleotides align to TRBD1. The CDR3 consists of 14 residues. Trimming took 2 bases from V and 4 from J; bases not matched to a gene: 4. Germline V gives CDR1 SGHAT, CDR2 FQNNGV. The CDR3 DNA reads as TGTGCCAGCAGCTTATACAGGGGAATCTATGGCTACACCTTC. This codes for CASSLYRGIYGYTF.

The genes are TRBV7-2 and TRBJ1-1; 8 bases are a match to TRBD1. This CDR3 spans 14 amino acids. Germline CDR1 and CDR2: SGHTA and FQGNSA. V was clipped by 3 bases and J by 1 base; unmatched bases: 1. CDR3 sequence reads: CASSLTGENTEAFF. The CDR3 nucleotides are TGTGCCAGCAGCTTGACAGGGGAGAACACTGAAGCTTTCTTT.

The chain employs TRBV5-6 and TRBJ2-5; weak D call: TRBD1 (5 bases). Germline values: CDR1 SGHDT, CDR2 YYEEEE. The length of the CDR3 is 17 residues. V lost 0 bases to trimming and J lost 4 bases, with 19 bases between them. The CDR3 nucleotides are TGTGCCAGCAGCTTGGAAGGTTGGGGCACCGATCCAGAGACCCAGTACTTC. Encoded protein: CASSLEGWGTDPETQYF.

This chain connects TRBV5-1 to TRBJ2-1; TRBD2 matches 8 bases. The CDR3 consists of 15 residues. V lost 0 bases, J lost 4 bases, and 3 bases stayed unmatched. The germline CDR1 and CDR2 sequences are SGHRS and YFSETQ. The CDR3 loop is CASSLGAGAYNEQFF. CDR3 coding DNA: TGCGCCAGCAGCTTGGGAGCGGGAGCTTACAATGAGCAGTTCTTC.

This clone was seen a handful of times. The chain combines TRBV6-6 with TRBJ2-3, with 8 bases lining up with TRBD1. This CDR3 has 16 residues. Looked up from germline, CDR1 is MNHNY and CDR2 is SVGAGI (reference sequence). With V trimmed by 4 bases and J by 6 bases, 12 bases remained unmatched. The CDR3 nucleotides read TGTGCCAGCAGTTCCCTGACAGGGGTAGGGAGCGATACGCAGTATTTT. As protein: CASSSLTGVGSDTQYF.

The chain carries TRBV7-9 and TRBJ1-2, with TRBD1 as a possible D gene (5 bases). CDR1 is SEHNR and CDR2 is FQNEAQ in the germline V gene (reference sequence). The germline V and J ends were trimmed by 5 bases and 4 bases, with 11 bases remaining between them. The CDR3 runs to 13 residues. Here the CDR3 reads CASSLQGGYGYTF. CDR3 DNA sequence: TGTGCCAGCAGCCTCCAGGGTGGCTATGGCTACACCTTC.

A single count supports this clone. The chain is built from TRBV15 and TRBJ1-5; D is unresolved. Trimming removed 0 bases from V and 0 bases from J, with 6 bases in between. The length of the CDR3 is 15 residues. The germline CDR1 and CDR2 sequences are LNHNV and YYDKDF (reference sequence). The CDR3 protein is CATSRDRYSNQPQHF. CDR3 DNA: TGTGCCACCAGCAGAGATAGATATAGCAATCAGCCCCAGCATTTT.

The DNA for the CDR3 is TGTGCCAGCAGCTCCCACGGAAATACAGGGGTGGCCACTGAAGCTTTCTTT. Its translation is CASSSHGNTGVATEAFF. The chain is built from TRBV11-2 and TRBJ1-1, with 7 bases fitting TRBD1. The V and J ends lost 4 bases and 4 bases, in that order; junction bases with no gene match: 15. This CDR3 has 17 amino acids. CDR1 SGHAT and CDR2 FQNNGV come from the germline V gene.

The chain employs TRBV5-6 and TRBJ2-4, with a tentative D call TRBD2 (6 bases). The germline gives CDR1 SGHDT, CDR2 YYEEEE. The CDR3 covers 12 residues. The V end was cut by 2 bases, the J end by 7 bases, with 7 bases between. The CDR3 nucleotides read TGTGCCAGCAGCTTTGGGGGGAACATTCAGTACTTC. As protein: CASSFGGNIQYF.

V usage is TRBV6-1 and J usage is TRBJ2-7, with D perhaps matching TRBD2 (6 bases). With 6 bases removed from V and 2 bases from J, the gap between germline ends came to 14 bases. The CDR3 totals 14 residues. Germline CDR1 and CDR2: MNHNS and SASEGT. The CDR3 DNA reads as TGTGCCAGCAGCCGGGAGCAGATGACCTACGAGCAGTACTTC. Protein sequence: CASSREQMTYEQYF.

The chain has TRBV11-2 and TRBJ2-3; 9 bases are shared with TRBD2. In germline, CDR1 is SGHAT, CDR2 FQNNGV. This CDR3 comprises 14 residues. Trimming cost V 4 bases and J 5 bases; bases outside gene matches: 4. The chain's CDR3 is CASSSSGARDTQYF. The CDR3 DNA sequence: TGTGCCAGCAGCTCTAGCGGGGCCAGAGATACGCAGTATTTT. The variable domain in full, completed from reference TRBV11-2 and TRBJ2-3, reads EAGVAQSPRYKIIEKRQSVAFWCNPISGHATLYWYQQILGQGPKLLIQFQNNGVVDDSQLPKDRFSAERLKGVDSTLKIQPAKLEDSAVYLCASSSSGARDTQYFGPGTRLTVL.

V is TRBV6-1 and J is TRBJ1-4; D remains ambiguous. V was trimmed by 2 bases and J by 3 bases, leaving 10 bases between them. Germline CDR1 and CDR2: MNHNS and SASEGT. This CDR3 comprises 15 residues. CDR3 nucleotides: TGTGCCAGCAGTGAATCGGGGTCGGCTAATGAAAAACTGTTTTTT. Encoded protein: CASSESGSANEKLFF.

V and J are TRBV5-1 and TRBJ2-5; weak D call: TRBD2 (5 bases). V was pared by 0 bases and J by 2 bases, with 20 bases between. The CDR3 has 18 amino acids. Germline V gene data show CDR1 as SGHRS and CDR2 as YFSETQ. This chain's CDR3 is CASSLGVFGGGIQETQYF. In DNA, the CDR3 is TGCGCCAGCAGCTTGGGTGTGTTCGGAGGTGGAATTCAAGAGACCCAGTACTTC.

The rearrangement joins TRBV2 to TRBJ1-3; D call uncertain. CDR1 SNHLY and CDR2 FYNNEI come from the germline V gene. The CDR3 contains 16 residues. V was pared by 2 bases and J by 4 bases, with 15 bases between. The CDR3 region has the DNA TGTGCCAGCAGTGAACGGTCACGGGGAAGAGGAAACACCATATATTTT. Translated: CASSERSRGRGNTIYF.

This rearrangement joins TRBV6-1 to TRBJ1-6; no definite D call. The CDR3 covers 19 residues. Deletions cut 0 bases from V and 0 bases from J, with 15 bases between. CDR1 and CDR2 from the germline V gene are MNHNS and SASEGT. The CDR3 DNA reads TGTGCCAGCAGTGAAGCGATGGGAGCGAGGAGCTCCTATAATTCACCCCTCCACTTT. Translated: CASSEAMGARSSYNSPLHF.

This sequence joins TRBV2 and TRBJ1-2, with TRBD1 as a possible D gene (5 bases). With 0 bases removed from V and 6 bases from J, the gap between germline ends came to 14 bases. CDR1 and CDR2 (germline): SNHLY, FYNNEI. The CDR3 totals 15 residues. The CDR3 is CASSEADWGGDGYTF. In DNA, the CDR3 is TGTGCCAGCAGTGAAGCGGATTGGGGGGGAGATGGCTACACCTTC. The full variable domain, completed using reference TRBV2 and TRBJ1-2, is EPEVTQTPSHQVTQMGQEVILRCVPISNHLYFYWYRQILGQKVEFLVSFYNNEISEKSEIFDDQFSVERPDGSNFTLKIRSTKLEDSAMYFCASSEADWGGDGYTFGSGTRLTVV.

The rearrangement uses TRBV5-4 and TRBJ2-2; a weak D match, TRBD1 (6 bases). The ends were cut back, 4 bases at V and 3 bases at J, with 19 bases in the middle. The CDR3 is 17 residues long. The germline CDR1 and CDR2 sequences are SGHNT and YYREEE (reference sequence). The CDR3 DNA reads as TGTGCCAGCAGCCGGAAACGAGGGGGTTTTGACACCGGGGAGCTGTTTTTT. Translating it yields CASSRKRGGFDTGELFF.

CDR3 residues: CAISDTSNTEAFF. CDR3 nucleotides: TGTGCCATCAGTGACACTTCGAACACTGAAGCTTTCTTT. J is TRBJ1-1 and V is TRBV10-3; no definite D call. V gave up 3 bases and J gave up 1 base, with 6 bases separating them. CDR1 ENHRY and CDR2 SYGVKD come from the germline V gene. The length of the CDR3 is 13 residues.

This chain links TRBV5-6 with TRBJ2-7; 10 nucleotides align to TRBD2. Germline lookup yields CDR1 SGHDT and CDR2 YYEEEE. The length of the CDR3 is 14 residues. Trimming cost V 2 bases and J 5 bases; bases outside gene matches: 4. The CDR3 coding sequence is TGTGCCAGCAGCTTACCTAGCGGGAGCGACGAGCAGTACTTC. Residues: CASSLPSGSDEQYF.

V gene TRBV6-1 combines with J gene TRBJ1-3; D is unclear. Germline V gene lookup returns CDR1 MNHNS and CDR2 SASEGT. The CDR3 sequence is 14 residues long. V lost 0 bases, J lost 0 bases, and 3 bases lay in between. CDR3 sequence reads: CASSEASSGNTIYF. The CDR3 nucleotides are TGTGCCAGCAGTGAAGCGAGCTCTGGAAACACCATATATTTT.

The rearrangement uses TRBV6-5 and TRBJ1-2; the D is unclear. Trimming left V 2 bases short and J 13 bases short, with 14 bases between. CDR3 length: 12 amino acids. Germline V gene sequence: CDR1 MNHEY, CDR2 SVGAGI. The DNA of the CDR3 is TGTGCCAGCAGTTACGGTCCGGGTTTAAGCACCTTC. It specifies CASSYGPGLSTF.

This chain connects TRBV15 to TRBJ2-5; 7 bases fit TRBD2. J lost 1 base, V lost 5 bases, and 7 bases had no gene match. CDR1 is LNHNV and CDR2 is YYDKDF in the germline V gene (reference sequence). The CDR3 has 15 amino acids. The CDR3 sequence is CATSGRRGVQETQYF. CDR3 in DNA: TGTGCCACCAGCGGCCGTCGGGGGGTCCAAGAGACCCAGTACTTC.

V is TRBV7-6 and J is TRBJ1-1, with 7 bases identical to TRBD1. Germline V gene lookup returns CDR1 SGHVS and CDR2 FNYEAQ. The length of the CDR3 is 16 residues. V lost 1 base to trimming and J lost 1 base; unmatched junction nucleotides: 6. In DNA form, the CDR3 reads TGTGCCAGCAGCTTAGGCGCGGGACAGTCGAACACTGAAGCTTTCTTT. Encoded protein: CASSLGAGQSNTEAFF.

The rearrangement links TRBV11-2 to TRBJ2-2; a weak D match, TRBD2 (6 bases). Trimming took off 3 bases at V and 1 base at J, with 12 bases between the two ends. This CDR3 spans 16 amino acids. CDR1 is SGHAT, CDR2 FQNNGV, per germline. CDR3 amino acids: CASSFGRNKNTGELFF. In DNA, the CDR3 is TGTGCCAGCAGCTTCGGGAGAAACAAGAACACCGGGGAGCTGTTTTTT.

The rearrangement joins TRBV18 to TRBJ2-5; tentatively, D is TRBD2 (5 bases). The CDR3 sequence is 13 residues long. Germline V gene sequence: CDR1 KGHSH, CDR2 LQKENI. The V and J ends lost 5 bases and 1 base respectively, with 8 bases between them. The CDR3, as DNA: TGTGCCAGCTCAATAAGCGGCCAAGAGACCCAGTACTTC. As protein: CASSISGQETQYF.

The chain links TRBV6-1 to TRBJ2-3, with TRBD2 matching over 12 bases. The V gene end was trimmed by 3 bases and the J gene end by 4 bases; junction bases not matched to a gene: 2. CDR1 and CDR2 (germline): MNHNS, SASEGT. The CDR3 sequence is 15 residues long. The CDR3 region has the DNA TGTGCCAGCAGTGACCTAGCGGGAGGGCCAGATACGCAGTATTTT. It is translated as CASSDLAGGPDTQYF.

The genes are TRBV10-3 and TRBJ2-2; maybe TRBD2 (6 bases). V was pared by 11 bases and J by 1 base, with 14 bases between. In germline, CDR1 is ENHRY, CDR2 SYGVKD. The CDR3 sequence is 14 residues long. This chain's CDR3 is CAASGTENTGELFF. CDR3 sequence (DNA): TGTGCCGCGTCCGGGACTGAGAACACCGGGGAGCTGTTTTTT.

The V and J genes are TRBV15 and TRBJ2-1, with TRBD2 matching 13 bases. Per germline, CDR1 LNHNV and CDR2 YYDKDF (reference sequence). V shed 3 bases and J 6 bases; nucleotides not matched to a gene: 2. The CDR3 has 15 amino acids. The CDR3, as DNA: TGTGCCACCAGCAGGGGACTAGCGGGGTTCAATGAGCAGTTCTTC. Protein product: CATSRGLAGFNEQFF.

The chain is built from TRBV9 and TRBJ2-7, with 7 bases fitting TRBD2. J was trimmed by 4 bases and V by 4 bases; bases with no gene match: 8. The germline V gene has CDR1 SGDLS and CDR2 YYNGEE. There are 14 residues in the CDR3. CDR3 protein: CASSTGLVGYEQYF. The DNA of the CDR3 is TGTGCCAGCAGCACCGGACTAGTAGGTTACGAGCAGTACTTC. Supplemented by reference TRBV9 and TRBJ2-7, the full variable domain reads DSGVTQTPKHLITATGQRVTLRCSPRSGDLSVYWYQQSLDQGLQFLIQYYNGEERAKGNILERFSAQQFPDLHSELNLSSLELGDSALYFCASSTGLVGYEQYFGPGTRLTVT.

This chain uses TRBV28 with TRBJ2-5, with 12 bases fitting TRBD1. The CDR3 is 15 residues long. V was pared by 7 bases and J by 4 bases, with 7 bases of the junction left unmatched. Germline CDR1 MDHEN, CDR2 SYDVKM. The CDR3 sequence: CASIRDRGLGETQYF. In nucleotides, the CDR3 is TGTGCCAGCATCCGGGACAGGGGGCTGGGAGAGACCCAGTACTTC.

V is TRBV5-1 and J is TRBJ2-7; no firm D call. This CDR3 contains 14 residues. Deletions cut 0 bases from V and 5 bases from J, with 12 bases between. The germline gives CDR1 SGHRS, CDR2 YFSETQ. CDR3 loop: CASSLVQATDEQYF. In DNA form, the CDR3 reads TGCGCCAGCAGCTTGGTTCAGGCTACAGACGAGCAGTACTTC.

The V call is TRBV5-6, the J call TRBJ2-5; 7 bases agree with TRBD2. CDR3 length: 17 amino acids. Germline CDR1 SGHDT, CDR2 YYEEEE. V trimming: 3 bases; J trimming: 1 base; junction bases outside the gene matches: 12. CDR3 DNA: TGTGCCAGCAGCTGGATGGGTGGCGGGAGAGGCCAAGAGACCCAGTACTTC. Its protein product is CASSWMGGGRGQETQYF.